The 14 T cell receptor beta chains below all came from one sample that was sequenced in a study of blood T cells in healthy people across ages. For the second PCR, which ran for roughly 6 to 12 cycles, a sample-barcoded 5' primer and a J-beta primer mix were used. In TCRdb, the 5' RACE reads were re-called with MiXCR into one record per CDR3 protein. Counted here are 630,000 or so distinct CDR3 sequences, about 30% occurring once; the ten biggest clones make up 15% to 18%. Sample: blood. Receptor source: an elderly woman in good health.

This clonotype was seen ten or more times. CDR3 amino acids: CASSVGRRIPLFYEQYF. In nucleotides, the CDR3 is TGTGCCAGCAGCGTAGGGCGACGGATTCCACTTTTCTACGAGCAGTACTTC. The rearrangement joins TRBV9 to TRBJ2-7; D is ambiguous. The CDR3 is 17 amino acids. The V end was cut by 0 bases, the J end by 3 bases, with 19 bases between. Germline lookup yields CDR1 SGDLS and CDR2 YYNGEE.

A few counts support this clonotype. Just one base apart from a much larger clone, this may be a read error. The chain links TRBV20-1 to TRBJ2-5; D unclear. The V and J ends lost 0 bases and 11 bases respectively, with 19 bases between them. Per germline, CDR1 DFQATT and CDR2 SNEGSKA (reference sequence). The CDR3 spans 14 residues. DNA of the CDR3: TGCAGTGCTAGAGATGTGCTGACACACAATGAGCAGTACTTC. Its translation is CSARDVLTHNEQYF.

This clonotype has ten or more counts. The chain employs TRBV4-2 and TRBJ2-1, with a possible D match to TRBD1 (6 bases). From germline, CDR1 is LGHNA and CDR2 YNFKEQ. The CDR3 extends over 15 amino acids. Trimming left V 0 bases short and J 0 bases short, with 6 bases between. The CDR3 protein is CASSQEQGSYNEQFF. The CDR3, as DNA: TGTGCCAGCAGCCAAGAACAGGGCTCCTACAATGAGCAGTTCTTC.

V usage is TRBV29-1 and J usage is TRBJ2-1, with 9 positions matching TRBD1. Germline CDR1 and CDR2: SQVTM and ANQGSEA. This CDR3 contains 15 residues. Losses at the gene ends were 7 bases for V and 4 bases for J; bases not matched to a gene: 11. This CDR3 is CSAARRDRAYNEQFF. The CDR3 DNA is TGCAGCGCTGCACGCCGGGACAGGGCTTACAATGAGCAGTTCTTC.

The table lists this clonotype with a few counts. The rearrangement links TRBV28 to TRBJ1-2; D remains unclear. V was trimmed by 10 bases and J by 8 bases, leaving 23 bases between them. The CDR3 is 14 residues long. The germline V gene has CDR1 MDHEN and CDR2 SYDVKM. The CDR3 region is CAIVSEIRMQGYTF. CDR3 DNA sequence: TGTGCCATCGTATCCGAGATAAGGATGCAAGGCTACACCTTC.

The V call is TRBV5-6, the J call TRBJ2-1; tentatively, D is TRBD1 (6 bases). The ends were cut back, 2 bases at V and 5 bases at J, with 20 bases in the middle. Germline CDR1 reads SGHDT; CDR2 reads YYEEEE. CDR3 length: 17 residues. The CDR3 DNA reads as TGTGCCAGCAGCTTTTTTGGTGGACCCCAGGGGAACAATGAGCAGTTCTTC. Protein product: CASSFFGGPQGNNEQFF.

This clonotype was seen at least ten times. This chain joins TRBV5-1 and TRBJ2-3; D perhaps matches TRBD2 (7 bases). Germline-derived CDR1 and CDR2 are SGHRS and YFSETQ. The CDR3 consists of 17 residues. The V end was cut by 0 bases, the J end by 0 bases, with 14 bases between. The CDR3 protein is CASSLATRGLSTDTQYF. The CDR3 DNA reads as TGCGCCAGCAGCTTGGCGACGCGGGGGCTTAGCACAGATACGCAGTATTTT. The whole variable domain, remainder taken from reference TRBV5-1 and TRBJ2-3, is KAGVTQTPRYLIKTRGQQVTLSCSPISGHRSVSWYQQTPGQGLQFLFEYFSETQRNKGNFPGRFSGRQFSNSRSEMNVSTLELGDSALYLCASSLATRGLSTDTQYFGPGTRLTVL.

This clonotype was counted ten times or more. The rearrangement uses TRBV4-3 and TRBJ1-2; 7 bases line up with TRBD1. The CDR3 loop spans 15 amino acids. Germline assignment: CDR1 LGHNA and CDR2 YSLEER. After removal of 4 bases from V and 5 bases from J, the junction contained 10 bases not matched to a gene. The CDR3 is CASSLGTAEEYGYTF. CDR3 nucleotides: TGCGCCAGCAGCCTTGGGACAGCCGAGGAGTATGGCTACACCTTC.

This clonotype was detected ten times or more. This chain connects TRBV4-1 to TRBJ1-5; D gene unclear. Trimming removed 1 base from V and 2 bases from J, with 9 bases in between. CDR1 is MGHRA and CDR2 is YSYEKL in the germline V gene. The CDR3 sequence is 15 residues long. The CDR3 DNA is TGCGCCAGCAGCCAAGTTGGACGGGGCAATCAGCCCCAGCATTTT. It encodes CASSQVGRGNQPQHF.

This clonotype occurred many times. V and J are TRBV25-1 and TRBJ2-1; D is uncertain. Germline assignment: CDR1 MGHDK and CDR2 SYGVNS. V gave up 0 bases and J gave up 7 bases, with 4 bases separating them. The CDR3 extends over 12 amino acids. CDR3 DNA: TGTGCCAGCAGTGAATATGTGAATGAGCAGTTCTTC. It is translated as CASSEYVNEQFF.

In its sample, this clonotype was seen a few times. This sequence may be a read error, since a much larger clone differs from it by one base. The chain uses TRBV29-1 and TRBJ2-7; TRBD1 matches 8 bases. V shed 7 bases, J shed 7 bases, and the junction held 18 bases outside the gene matches. CDR1 and CDR2 (germline): SQVTM, ANQGSEA. The CDR3 length is 15 residues. The CDR3 DNA sequence: TGCAGCGGATCAACCGGGACAGGCCCCGTCAATGAGCAGTACTTC. This encodes CSGSTGTGPVNEQYF.

This clonotype was counted ten times or more. CDR3 sequence: CASRYGQGTNEQYF. The CDR3 coding sequence is TGCGCCAGCCGATACGGGCAGGGGACCAACGAGCAGTACTTC. The V gene is TRBV5-1, the J gene TRBJ2-7, with TRBD1 as a possible D gene (6 bases). The V and J ends lost 7 bases and 5 bases respectively, with 19 bases between them. CDR1 SGHRS and CDR2 YFSETQ come from the germline V gene. The CDR3 extends over 14 amino acids.

The chain is built from TRBV6-2 or TRBV6-3 and TRBJ1-4; D unclear. CDR3 length: 14 amino acids. Looked up from germline, CDR1 is MNHEY and CDR2 is SVGEGT. Trimming stripped 5 bases from V and 7 bases from J, with 14 bases between. DNA for the CDR3: TGTGCCAGCAGTCAACCTTCTAGAAGTGAAAAACTGTTTTTT. Translating gives CASSQPSRSEKLFF.

This clonotype was seen repeatedly, ten times or more. The chain is built from TRBV15 and TRBJ1-1, with 8 bases fitting TRBD1. Germline V lookup: CDR1 LNHNV, CDR2 YYDKDF (reference sequence). Losses at the gene ends were 2 bases for V and 2 bases for J; bases not matched to a gene: 4. The CDR3 contains 15 residues. This chain's CDR3 is CATSRPQGANTEAFF. The CDR3 DNA reads as TGTGCCACCAGCAGACCTCAGGGGGCTAACACTGAAGCTTTCTTT.